This T cell receptor beta chain was captured in a study of tumor-infiltrating lymphocytes in glioblastoma multiforme. Germline lookup yields CDR1 MNHEY and CDR2 SVGAGI. With 2 bases clipped from V and 0 bases from J, the junction kept 5 bases outside the gene matches. The CDR3 contains 16 residues. Multiple V-beta primers and a C-beta primer amplified TCRB from RNA. TCRdb used MiXCR to reprocess the multiplex PCR reads, holding one entry per CDR3 protein. This table holds around 33,000 distinct CDR3 sequences, under 70% found once. The sequenced sample consisted of brain tumor tissue. The TCR sequence derives from a male donor with glioblastoma. This chain links TRBV6-5 with TRBJ2-3; 7 nucleotides match TRBD2. The CDR3 sequence: CASSYMGGGSTDTQYF. CDR3 in DNA: TGTGCCAGCAGTTACATGGGCGGGGGAAGCACAGATACGCAGTATTTT.